The T cell receptor (beta chain) under discussion was sequenced for a study of CD8 T cells in ankylosing spondylitis. Study results and limitations: Earlier studies detected some motif variants in reactive arthritis synovial fluid and blood. What seemed typical of ankylosing spondylitis blood was a TCR beta motif built from roughly 8 highly homologous variants. It was reported that disease-linked clones were significantly enriched in matched ankylosing spondylitis synovial fluid.

Notes on this clonotype: Its specificity is unknown.

CDR3 size: 14 residues. The germline gives CDR1 GTSNPN, CDR2 SVGIG (reference sequence). Generation of TCR beta libraries employed quantitative 5'-RACE incorporating molecular barcodes. From the 5' RACE reads, TCRdb called clonotypes with MiXCR, one entry per CDR3 protein. The sample consists of under 400,000 distinct CDR3 sequences, roughly 12% of them appearing once. The chain couples TRBV30 to TRBJ1-2; TRBD1 agrees at 12 bases. The TCR sequence derives from a female donor with ankylosing spondylitis or in good health (not recorded which). The sample comprised blood, either unsorted or a sorted T cell fraction (not recorded which). CDR3 residues: CASWDRGPLSGYTF. The CDR3 DNA follows: TGTGCTTCGTGGGACAGGGGGCCCCTGAGTGGCTACACCTTC. The entire variable domain, with the rest obtained from reference TRBV30 and TRBJ1-2, is as follows: SQTIHQWPATLVQPVGSPLSLECTVEGTSNPNLYWYRQAAGRGLQLLFYSVGIGQISSEVPQNLSASRPQDRQFILSSKKLLLSDSGFYLCASWDRGPLSGYTFGSGTRLTVV.